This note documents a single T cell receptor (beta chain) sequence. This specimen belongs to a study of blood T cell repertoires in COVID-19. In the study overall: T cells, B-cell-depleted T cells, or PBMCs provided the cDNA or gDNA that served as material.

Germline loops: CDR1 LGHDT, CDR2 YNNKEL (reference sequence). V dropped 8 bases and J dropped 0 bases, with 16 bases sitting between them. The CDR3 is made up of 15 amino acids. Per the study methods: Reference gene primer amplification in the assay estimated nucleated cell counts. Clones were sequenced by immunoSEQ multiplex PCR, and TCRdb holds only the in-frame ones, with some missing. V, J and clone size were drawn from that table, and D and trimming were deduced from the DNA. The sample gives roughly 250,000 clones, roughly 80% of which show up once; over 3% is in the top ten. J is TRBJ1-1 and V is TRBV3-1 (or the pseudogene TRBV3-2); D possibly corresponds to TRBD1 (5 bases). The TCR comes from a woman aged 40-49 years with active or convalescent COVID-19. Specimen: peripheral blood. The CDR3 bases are TGTGCCAGCCAACCCGGGGGAAGAATGAACACTGAAGCTTTCTTT. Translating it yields CASQPGGRMNTEAFF.